A selection of T cell receptor beta chains follows, all from one sample in a study of T cells after yellow fever vaccination. TCRdb ran MiXCR on the 5' RACE reads and lists one entry per CDR3 protein. The sample records under 300,000 distinct CDR3 sequences, under 15% being singletons. Sample: CD4+ T cells sorted from PBMCs, taken 45 days after the yellow fever booster vaccination. The receptor set was obtained from a man aged 30 to 45 who received the YFV17D yellow fever vaccine. The CDR3 runs from the conserved cysteine through the conserved F or W. Only part of the rows carry a size: once, few, many, or a class if the clone is expanded.

length	V	J	size	CDR3
17	TRBV20-1	TRBJ2-1	few	CSARELERDSSYNEQFF
15	TRBV5-1	TRBJ2-3	-	CASSSGGTSTDTQYF
14	TRBV6-5	TRBJ2-7	-	CASSYTVSSYEQYF
18	TRBV12-5	TRBJ2-3	many	CASGSPSGLAGGAYTQYF
15	TRBV9	TRBJ1-5	few	CASSVGGQGDQPQHF
14	TRBV5-1	TRBJ2-3	many	CASTRRGYTDTQYF
15	TRBV10-3	TRBJ2-2	-	CAISGGTSGPGELFF
14	TRBV12-3/TRBV12-4	TRBJ2-5	-	CASSLSSGTETQYF
14	TRBV9	TRBJ2-7	many	CASSRDYLSYEQYF
17	TRBV12-3/TRBV12-4	TRBJ2-1	few	CASSEEGQLASYNEQFF
13	TRBV29-1	TRBJ2-4	many	CSVEVTGRGIQYF
16	TRBV6-5	TRBJ2-2	-	CASSPEGLVGTGELFF
14	TRBV11-2	TRBJ2-2	-	CASSSIVPTGELFF
14	TRBV20-1	TRBJ2-3	many	CSARGTTGTDTQYF
15	TRBV7-2	TRBJ2-7	-	CASSLLVAGVGEQYF
16	TRBV12-3/TRBV12-4	TRBJ2-4	few	CASTRQRLLAKNIQYF
12	TRBV7-2	TRBJ1-2	few	CASSFQNYGYTF
15	TRBV30	TRBJ2-1	-	CAWSAGTSGYNEQFF
14	TRBV6-5	TRBJ2-7	-	CASSSLGGRDEQYF
15	TRBV7-3	TRBJ2-3	few	CASSFGGNPGDTQYF
14	TRBV7-2	TRBJ2-5	-	CASSLGTPLETQYF
14	TRBV6-1	TRBJ2-7	few	CASQLTSGSYEQYF
15	TRBV12-3/TRBV12-4	TRBJ1-6	-	CASSSRSSYNSPLHF
15	TRBV7-3	TRBJ2-1	-	CASSLTAASYNEQFF
13	TRBV15	TRBJ2-4	few	CATSRDYGNIQYF
15	TRBV7-2	TRBJ2-6	-	CASSLLFSGANVLTF
11	TRBV12-3/TRBV12-4	TRBJ2-7	once	CSSSRTYEQYF
15	TRBV12-3/TRBV12-4	TRBJ1-6	-	CASSPRDSHNSPLHF
16	TRBV10-1	TRBJ2-1	many	CASSESWSATINEQFF
15	TRBV7-8	TRBJ2-3	few	CASSLAVDHTDTQYF
13	TRBV5-1	TRBJ2-3	many	CASSPEGTDTQYF
14	TRBV12-3/TRBV12-4	TRBJ1-2	-	CASSRKGIYYGYTF
13	TRBV20-1	TRBJ2-3	-	CSAYPGGTDTQYF
12	TRBV20-1	TRBJ2-7	many	CSAAQGSYEQYF
18	TRBV5-1	TRBJ2-2	-	CASSLAPTTGGFTGELFF
12	TRBV3-1	TRBJ2-1	-	CASSLGPNEQFF
15	TRBV7-2	TRBJ2-1	-	CASSRLAGGVNEQFF
15	TRBV7-3	TRBJ2-5	many	CASSDTGAGGETQYF
13	TRBV20-1	TRBJ2-7	many	CSARNSGSYEQYF
15	TRBV6-2/TRBV6-3	TRBJ2-1	-	CASSSPRTGVYEQFF
14	TRBV11-3	TRBJ2-5	-	CASSPSGHGGTQYF
13	TRBV7-2	TRBJ2-7	-	CASSLDREGEQYF
20	TRBV7-8	TRBJ2-3	-	CASSLRTSGTRPLVTDTQYF
14	TRBV28	TRBJ2-3	-	CASLTGAGADTQYF
16	TRBV7-9	TRBJ2-7	-	CASSLAGTGTSYEQYF
15	TRBV7-2	TRBJ2-2	-	CASSFSGRNTGELFF
15	TRBV20-1	TRBJ2-5	-	CSATGTSGRAETQYF
14	TRBV12-3/TRBV12-4	TRBJ2-1	few	CASSLGLAGYEQFF
17	TRBV28	TRBJ2-2	few	CASSLTYGRGVAGELFF
14	TRBV12-3/TRBV12-4	TRBJ2-1	many	CASSLGTPDNEQFF
14	TRBV20-1	TRBJ2-3	-	CSAPAGWSTDTHYF
15	TRBV6-1	TRBJ2-7	many	CASRPGTSGRAEQYF
14	TRBV10-3	TRBJ2-5	few	CAIRPGQTEETQYF
11	TRBV5-1	TRBJ2-1	many	CASSLDGEQFF
15	TRBV5-1	TRBJ2-2	-	CASSFGPLNTGELFF